This T cell receptor (beta chain) was observed in a study of Ad26.COV2.S vaccination and SARS-CoV-2 variants. About the research overall: The vaccine Ad26.COV2.S was put into the muscle once, or twice with 56 days between.

Study-level results: Relative to placebo recipients, vaccine recipients exhibited elevated spike-specific TCR breadth. Vaccine and placebo recipients had comparable breadth of non-spike TCRs.

Treatment of the sample: around 19 received Ad26.COV2.S at low or high dose, single or two shots; about 5 received placebo; per-sample allocation not given. Day 63 after the first injection of vaccine or placebo was the sampling time. Wuhan-strain spike was delivered by a replication-incompetent Ad26 vector. TCRdb's copy holds only in-frame clones and misses some; the assay was immunoSEQ multiplex PCR. This sample has 350,000 to 500,000 clones; 85% to 90% occur once, and the top ten carry about 4%. Comment on this clone: Its antigen is currently unknown.

The CDR3 contains 13 residues. Deletions cut 4 bases from V and 4 bases from J, with 10 bases between. Per the germline V gene, CDR1 is LGHNA and CDR2 is YSLEER. The sequencing here drew on peripheral blood, taken in a trial of Ad26.COV2.S vaccine versus placebo. The V gene is TRBV4-3, the J gene TRBJ1-1; D might be TRBD1 (5 bases). This sequence originates from a person aged 18 to 65 who received the Ad26.COV2.S COVID-19 vaccine or a placebo. DNA for the CDR3: TGCGCCAGCAGCCGAGAGGGGCGCACTGAAGCTTTCTTT. Its translation is CASSREGRTEAFF.